Listed here are 16 T cell receptor beta chains from one sample, sequenced in a study of T cell responses to AZD1222 COVID-19 vaccine (dated by TCRdb to the early 2020s). Read against the paper, the sample's time point label means: baseline before first vaccination. Library creation used the immunoSEQ multiplex PCR assay. The source is immuneACCESS, and TCRdb retained only in-frame sequences with V and J called. Part of the clones is not carried over; for the studies checked, unresolved V genes explain less than half of this, and the remainder is unexplained. The sample table records some 120,000 clones; 80% to 90% of these occur just once. The ten most abundant clones make up more than 4% of the sample. Sequenced here: peripheral blood, sampled on day 0 of AZD1222 vaccination. The receptors here all came from an adult in good health.

The J gene is TRBJ2-1, the V gene TRBV7-3; D gene ambiguous. The V gene's germline CDR1 is SGHTA and CDR2 FQGTGA. The length of the CDR3 is 16 residues. Trimming removed 5 bases from V and 4 bases from J, with 18 bases in between. CDR3 protein: CASSPDWGRDYNEQFF. CDR3 nucleotides: TGTGCCAGCAGCCCCGACTGGGGTAGGGATTACAATGAGCAGTTCTTC.

The V call is TRBV7-9, the J call TRBJ1-5; D is uncertain. Per germline, CDR1 SEHNR and CDR2 FQNEAQ (reference sequence). The CDR3 consists of 12 residues. Trimming cost V 2 bases and J 5 bases, with 4 bases left between them. The CDR3 loop reads CASSLLHQPQHF. In nucleotides, the CDR3 is TGTGCCAGCAGCTTACTCCATCAGCCCCAGCATTTT.

V and J are TRBV3-1 (or the pseudogene TRBV3-2) and TRBJ1-6; tentatively, D is TRBD1 (5 bases). The CDR3 runs to 14 residues. CDR1 and CDR2 (germline): LGHDT, YNNKEL (reference sequence). V was clipped by 4 bases and J by 8 bases, with 12 bases between them. CDR3 coding DNA: TGTGCCAGCAGCCGGGGAGTACAGGATTCACCCCTCCACTTT. Translation gives CASSRGVQDSPLHF.

The V and J genes are TRBV10-1 and TRBJ2-2; D is uncertain. Germline lookup yields CDR1 WNHNN and CDR2 SYGVQD (reference sequence). There are 14 residues in the CDR3. The ends were cut back, 9 bases at V and 0 bases at J, with 11 bases in the middle. The CDR3 here is CASRLTANTGELFF. The CDR3 DNA reads as TGCGCCAGTCGACTCACCGCGAACACCGGGGAGCTGTTTTTT.

CDR3 in DNA: TGTGCTAGTGGCACGAGTTTCGCCCCGACCGCATCCGGGACAGTTAACGGGGAGCTGTTTTTT. Translation: CASGTSFAPTASGTVNGELFF. The V gene is TRBV12-5, the J gene TRBJ2-2, with 7 positions matching TRBD1. The CDR3 is 21 amino acids. J gave up 7 bases and V 6 bases, and 29 bases lay outside the gene matches. CDR1 is LGHNT, CDR2 FRNRAP, per germline.

The V gene is TRBV27, the J gene TRBJ1-1; D is undetermined. The germline V gene encodes CDR1 MNHEY and CDR2 SMNVEV (reference sequence). This CDR3 has 11 residues. Trimming stripped 9 bases from V and 5 bases from J, with 10 bases between. DNA of the CDR3: TGTGCCAGTTTTAGGGAGACTGAAGCTTTCTTT. This translates into CASFRETEAFF.

This clone appeared a single time. The V call is TRBV18, the J call TRBJ2-7; 7 bases line up with TRBD2. The CDR3 is 15 residues long. V shed 3 bases and J 5 bases; nucleotides not matched to a gene: 10. The germline V gene has CDR1 KGHSH and CDR2 LQKENI. CDR3 sequence reads: CASSPTRLALDEQYF. The CDR3 DNA reads as TGTGCCAGCTCACCTACCCGACTAGCTCTGGACGAGCAGTACTTC.

The V gene is TRBV28, the J gene TRBJ1-2; 10 bases are shared with TRBD1. The CDR3 spans 14 residues. Looked up from germline, CDR1 is MDHEN and CDR2 is SYDVKM. V lost 6 bases to trimming and J lost 8 bases; unmatched junction nucleotides: 9. The CDR3 DNA follows: TGTGCCAGCAGGTCCGGGACAGGGGCGGGAGGCTACACCTTC. Protein: CASRSGTGAGGYTF.

The rearrangement links TRBV2 to TRBJ2-7, with 10 bases matching TRBD1. The CDR3 covers 15 residues. Germline lookup yields CDR1 SNHLY and CDR2 FYNNEI. The V gene end was trimmed by 4 bases and the J gene end by 4 bases; junction bases not matched to a gene: 7. The CDR3 reads CASSAVGQGEYEQYF. CDR3 DNA: TGTGCCAGCAGTGCCGTAGGACAGGGGGAATACGAGCAGTACTTC.

V usage is TRBV28 and J usage is TRBJ1-5; TRBD1 agrees at 7 bases. The germline CDR1 and CDR2 sequences are MDHEN and SYDVKM. The length of the CDR3 is 14 residues. The ends lost 3 bases at V and 3 bases at J; junction bases unmatched: 2. The CDR3 loop reads CASSFTGDNQPQHF. The CDR3 bases are TGTGCCAGCAGTTTTACAGGGGACAATCAGCCCCAGCATTTT.

The chain is built from TRBV5-1 and TRBJ2-2; 10 bases fit TRBD1. Germline CDR1 reads SGHRS; CDR2 reads YFSETQ. V lost 4 bases to trimming and J lost 4 bases; unmatched junction nucleotides: 10. The CDR3 runs 17 residues. CDR3 region: CASSLTGGAGITGELFF. CDR3 coding DNA: TGCGCCAGCAGCCTGACAGGGGGCGCGGGCATCACCGGGGAGCTGTTTTTT.

CDR3 amino acids: CASSEGDLQNRGYTF. Written as DNA, the CDR3 is TGCGCCAGCAGCGAGGGGGATCTGCAAAATCGGGGCTACACCTTC. This rearrangement joins TRBV5-1 to TRBJ1-2, with a weak D call TRBD1 (6 bases). V was trimmed by 4 bases and J by 8 bases, leaving 21 bases between them. The CDR3 runs to 15 residues. Germline V gene lookup returns CDR1 SGHRS and CDR2 YFSETQ.

The J gene is TRBJ1-2, the V gene TRBV5-1; 8 bases align to TRBD1. Germline CDR1 is SGHRS and CDR2 is YFSETQ. V shed 0 bases and J 6 bases; nucleotides not matched to a gene: 7. There are 15 residues in the CDR3. This CDR3 is CASSLGDRGSDGYTF. The CDR3, as DNA: TGCGCCAGCAGCTTGGGTGACAGGGGATCGGATGGCTACACCTTC.

This clone was counted once. This chain joins TRBV5-5 and TRBJ2-2; D call uncertain. The CDR3 sequence is 16 residues long. The V and J ends lost 5 bases and 7 bases respectively, with 21 bases between them. Germline CDR1 is SGHKS and CDR2 is YYEKEE (reference sequence). CDR3 nucleotides: TGTGCCAGCAGAACAAGGGAAGAAGCGAATGGCGGGGAGCTGTTTTTT. Translation: CASRTREEANGGELFF.

The CDR3 DNA reads TGTGCCAGCAGGAGCCGGACAGGGGTCGGCTACACCTTC. This translates into CASRSRTGVGYTF. The V gene is TRBV2, the J gene TRBJ1-2; 9 bases are shared with TRBD1. V was pared by 6 bases and J by 8 bases, with 7 bases of the junction left unmatched. The length of the CDR3 is 13 residues. CDR1 and CDR2 from the germline V gene are SNHLY and FYNNEI.

This sequence joins TRBV24-1 and TRBJ2-1; D unresolved. Germline V gene lookup returns CDR1 KGHDR and CDR2 SFDVKD. V was pared by 2 bases and J by 7 bases, with 8 bases between. The CDR3 has 13 residues. CDR3 nucleotides: TGTGCCACCAGTGATTCCTTCAGAAATGAGCAGTTCTTC. Amino acid sequence: CATSDSFRNEQFF.